The 32 T cell receptor beta chains below were found in one sample sequenced in a study of read filtering for tumor transcriptome and immune sequencing. This library used around 400 ng RNA and molecular barcoded adaptors spanning alpha/delta and beta/gamma chains. TCRdb redid the calling of the reads with MiXCR, one entry per CDR3 protein. The sample holds 30,000 to 40,000 distinct CDR3 sequences, about an eighth seen once. The sequencing input was a population of CD138-negative cells sorted from bone marrow. These receptors came from a donor over 35 with multiple myeloma.

In this sample, this clonotype turned up many times. Mismatch with germline at one junction end may stem from a read error. The V call is TRBV28, the J call TRBJ2-1; TRBD2 aligns across 10 bases. The CDR3 runs to 16 residues. Germline CDR1 MDHEN, CDR2 SYDVKM. The CDR3 protein is CASSSPLAGGHNEQSF. CDR3 DNA: TGTGCCAGCAGTTCCCCCTTAGCGGGGGGCCACAATGAGCAGTCCTTC.

This clonotype was seen more than once but under ten times. Since a much larger clone is just one base distant, this may be a read error. V is TRBV5-1 and J is TRBJ2-1; D possibly corresponds to TRBD2 (5 bases). The length of the CDR3 is 11 residues. The ends were cut back, 5 bases at V and 6 bases at J, with 6 bases in the middle. The germline CDR1 and CDR2 sequences are SGHRS and YFSETQ. CDR3 nucleotides: TGCGCCAGCAGAAGCGGCAATGAGCAGTTCTTC. As protein: CASRSGNEQFF.

This clonotype was found many times. The rearrangement joins TRBV30 to TRBJ2-7, with a tentative D call TRBD2 (6 bases). CDR3 length: 13 amino acids. Germline-derived CDR1 and CDR2 are GTSNPN and SVGIG (reference sequence). Trimming pared 5 bases from V and 5 bases from J, leaving 16 bases between. CDR3 region: CAWAGGALDEQYF. The CDR3 DNA reads TGTGCCTGGGCCGGCGGGGCCCTCGACGAGCAGTACTTC.

This clonotype was detected ten times or more. The chain employs TRBV3-1 and TRBJ2-7; the D gene is possibly TRBD1 (6 bases). The CDR3 extends over 12 amino acids. CDR1 and CDR2 (germline): LGHDT, YNNKEL (reference sequence). Deletions cut 3 bases from V and 6 bases from J, with 9 bases between. The CDR3 DNA reads as TGTGCCAGCAGCCATCAGGGGACCGAGCAGTACTTC. The encoded protein is CASSHQGTEQYF.

This clonotype was detected ten times or more. The rearrangement joins TRBV20-1 to TRBJ2-2; D is perhaps TRBD1 (6 bases). V was clipped by 1 base and J by 3 bases, with 12 bases between them. Germline V CDR1 and CDR2: DFQATT, SNEGSKA (reference sequence). This CDR3 spans 15 amino acids. The CDR3 nucleotides are TGCAGTGCTAGAGTTATGGGGGCGGACACCGGGGAGCTGTTTTTT. Amino acid sequence: CSARVMGADTGELFF.

This clonotype was counted ten times or more. A read error is possible here, since a much larger clone lies one base away. J is TRBJ2-1 and V is TRBV20-1; no clear D gene. CDR1 and CDR2 from the germline V gene are DFQATT and SNEGSKA (reference sequence). The CDR3 is 14 residues long. CDR3 in DNA: TGCAGTGCTAGTCGCGCAGGCTCCTACAATGGGCAGTTCTTC. Amino acids: CSASRAGSYNGQFF.

This clonotype was seen more than once but under ten times. This rearrangement joins TRBV6-6 to TRBJ2-3; weak D call: TRBD2 (7 bases). The CDR3 length is 14 residues. V gave up 5 bases and J gave up 0 bases, with 9 bases separating them. The germline CDR1 and CDR2 sequences are MNHNY and SVGAGI (reference sequence). The CDR3 spells CASSPGGSTDTQYF. CDR3 DNA: TGTGCCAGCAGTCCGGGGGGCAGCACAGATACGCAGTATTTT.

This clonotype occurred many times. The chain recombines TRBV5-1 with TRBJ2-6; D is undetermined. CDR1 is SGHRS, CDR2 YFSETQ, per germline. The length of the CDR3 is 15 residues. V was shortened by 4 bases and J by 0 bases, with 8 bases between the two germline ends. In DNA form, the CDR3 reads TGCGCCAGCAGCCCTCCAGGCTCTGGGGCCAACGTCCTGACTTTC. This encodes CASSPPGSGANVLTF.

This clonotype was counted ten times or more. The gene calls are TRBV11-2 and TRBJ2-5; D is possibly TRBD2 (5 bases). V gave up 0 bases and J gave up 2 bases, with 10 bases separating them. The CDR3 is made up of 15 amino acids. The V gene's germline CDR1 is SGHAT and CDR2 FQNNGV. The CDR3 sequence: CASSLDTRTQETQYF. CDR3 DNA sequence: TGTGCCAGCAGCTTAGATACCCGGACTCAAGAGACCCAGTACTTC.

Worth noting for this clonotype: This may stem from a read error, because a much larger clone lies one nucleotide away. The V gene is TRBV3-1, the J gene TRBJ2-4, with 7 bases lining up with TRBD2. The CDR3 length is 15 residues. Germline CDR1 LGHDT, CDR2 YNNKEL (reference sequence). The CDR3 here is CASSQNAGARNIQYF. Written as DNA, the CDR3 is TGTGCCAGCAGCCAGAACGCGGGAGCCAGAAACATTCAGTACTTC.

This clonotype was found many times. This chain connects TRBV28 to TRBJ2-4; D gene uncertain. CDR1 is MDHEN, CDR2 SYDVKM, per germline. The CDR3 consists of 14 residues. Trimming pared 6 bases from V and 2 bases from J, leaving 11 bases between. The CDR3 here is CASSPRVSKNIQYF. DNA of the CDR3: TGTGCCAGCAGCCCGCGTGTGTCCAAAAACATTCAGTACTTC.

The table lists this clonotype with many counts. The chain is built from TRBV12-3 or TRBV12-4 and TRBJ2-7; either TRBD1 or TRBD2 may supply D (5 bases each). CDR3 length: 12 residues. V was trimmed by 5 bases and J by 11 bases, leaving 16 bases between them. The CDR3 nucleotides are TGTGCCAGCAGTGCCCGGGGTGGGGGAAAGTACTTC. Encoded protein: CASSARGGGKYF.

This clonotype was found many times. The V and J genes are TRBV7-9 and TRBJ2-5; D perhaps matches TRBD1 (5 bases). CDR3 size: 12 residues. V lost 2 bases and J lost 4, with 5 bases in between. Germline V gene sequence: CDR1 SEHNR, CDR2 FQNEAQ (reference sequence). In DNA, the CDR3 is TGTGCCAGCAGCTTACAGGGAGAGACCCAGTACTTC. Translation gives CASSLQGETQYF.

By share, this clonotype ranks as medium-sized. The V gene is TRBV12-3 or TRBV12-4, the J gene TRBJ1-5; 7 bases map to TRBD1. This CDR3 has 16 residues. Unmatched junction bases numbered 11, after V lost 5 bases and J lost 4 bases. This chain's CDR3 is CASSPYGDRENQPQHF. The CDR3 region has the DNA TGTGCCAGCAGTCCCTACGGAGACAGGGAGAATCAGCCCCAGCATTTT.

This clonotype was counted ten times or more. The chain links TRBV5-1 to TRBJ2-7, with a tentative D call TRBD1 (5 bases). Trimming removed 2 bases at V and 0 bases at J, with 6 bases between. The germline V gene encodes CDR1 SGHRS and CDR2 YFSETQ. This CDR3 spans 13 amino acids. CDR3 sequence (DNA): TGCGCCAGCAGCTTACAGGTCTCCTACGAGCAGTACTTC. Its translation is CASSLQVSYEQYF.

This clonotype showed up many times. The gene calls are TRBV7-2 and TRBJ2-7, with 7 bases lining up with TRBD2. The CDR3 sequence is 13 residues long. The germline CDR1 and CDR2 sequences are SGHTA and FQGNSA. Trimming took 2 bases from V and 3 from J; bases not matched to a gene: 1. This chain's CDR3 is CASSLSGNYEQYF. DNA of the CDR3: TGTGCCAGCAGCTTAAGCGGGAACTACGAGCAGTACTTC.

This clonotype has only a few counts. The V call is TRBV2, the J call TRBJ2-5, with 16 positions matching TRBD2. The CDR3 consists of 14 residues. The V gene end was trimmed by 8 bases and the J gene end by 4 bases; junction bases not matched to a gene: 1. The germline V gene has CDR1 SNHLY and CDR2 FYNNEI. For the CDR3, the DNA is TGTGCCAGCGGGACTAGCGGGGGGGCAGAGACCCAGTACTTC. Its translation is CASGTSGGAETQYF.

Of note for this clonotype: Because the CDR3 is missing its conserved closing phenylalanine or tryptophan, this is likely a read error. The chain has TRBV7-3 and TRBJ2-2; no clear D. This CDR3 is built from 12 residues. V gave up 2 bases and J gave up 4 bases, with 2 bases separating them. Looked up from germline, CDR1 is SGHTA and CDR2 is FQGTGA. The CDR3 nucleotides are TGTGCCAGCAGCTTATCCACCGGGGAGCTGTTTCTT. Its translation: CASSLSTGELFL.

With respect to this clonotype: Just one base apart from a much larger clone, this may be a read error. CDR3 bases: TGTGCCAGCAGTGGAGTCATCGGAAGAGAGACCCAGTACTTC. It specifies CASSGVIGRETQYF. The V gene is TRBV6-1, the J gene TRBJ2-5, with D unresolved. The CDR3 has 14 residues. Germline CDR1 is MNHNS and CDR2 is SASEGT. The V gene lost 4 bases and the J gene lost 4 bases, with 13 bases spanning the gap.

In this sample, this clonotype turned up many times. The V and J genes are TRBV5-1 and TRBJ2-6; D is uncertain. V was cut by 0 bases and J by 0 bases, with 7 bases left in between. This CDR3 has 16 amino acids. The V gene's germline CDR1 is SGHRS and CDR2 YFSETQ. CDR3 nucleotide sequence: TGCGCCAGCAGCTTGGTGGGGTCCTCTGGGGCCAACGTCCTGACTTTC. It is translated as CASSLVGSSGANVLTF.

The table lists this clonotype with many counts. This chain connects TRBV5-6 to TRBJ2-1; 7 nucleotides match TRBD1. CDR1 SGHDT and CDR2 YYEEEE come from the germline V gene. V gave up 4 bases and J gave up 3 bases; unmatched junction bases: 4. The CDR3 is 14 residues long. In DNA form, the CDR3 reads TGTGCCAGCAGCCTGGGACAGCTCTACAATGAGCAGTTCTTC. Its translation: CASSLGQLYNEQFF.

Turning to this clonotype: A much larger clone sits a single nucleotide away, making a read error possible. This rearrangement joins TRBV7-2 to TRBJ2-5; D possibly corresponds to TRBD2 (6 bases). CDR1 and CDR2 (germline): SGHTA, FQGNSA. The CDR3 length is 15 residues. The CDR3 here is CASSLAWSSRETPYF. CDR3 sequence (DNA): TGTGCCAGCAGCTTAGCTTGGAGCTCCCGGGAGACCCCGTACTTC.

This clonotype was recorded many times. The gene calls are TRBV30 and TRBJ2-1; 10 bases are a match to TRBD2. This CDR3 contains 14 residues. The trim removed 5 bases at V and 8 bases at J, leaving 9 bases unmatched. Germline-derived CDR1 and CDR2 are GTSNPN and SVGIG (reference sequence). In nucleotides, the CDR3 is TGTGCCTGGCTCGTAGCGGGGGGATTTCATGAGCAGTTCTTC. Translation gives CAWLVAGGFHEQFF.

At least ten counts were recorded for this clonotype. This rearrangement joins TRBV12-3 or TRBV12-4 to TRBJ1-3, with a tentative D call TRBD1 (6 bases). V was cut by 5 bases and J by 4 bases, with 12 bases left in between. The CDR3 consists of 14 residues. The CDR3 DNA sequence: TGTGCCAGCAGTCCAGGGGCGAAAGGAAACACCATATATTTT. Protein: CASSPGAKGNTIYF.

This clonotype has a count of ten or more. This chain joins TRBV29-1 and TRBJ2-1, with D uncertain. The CDR3 consists of 12 residues. Germline V gene data show CDR1 as SQVTM and CDR2 as ANQGSEA. Trimming took off 2 bases at V and 10 bases at J, with 12 bases between the two ends. This chain's CDR3 is CSVELIFGEQFF. CDR3 DNA sequence: TGCAGCGTTGAACTCATATTTGGCGAGCAGTTCTTC.

There are many counts of this clonotype. This sequence joins TRBV7-6 and TRBJ2-1; D not resolved. Deletions cut 9 bases from V and 9 bases from J, with 18 bases between. This CDR3 contains 13 residues. The germline V gene has CDR1 SGHVS and CDR2 FNYEAQ. The DNA for the CDR3 is TGTGCCAGTGCCCTGGACGTGGGCGGTGAGCAGTTCTTC. It specifies CASALDVGGEQFF.

This clonotype was seen many times. The rearrangement joins TRBV12-3 or TRBV12-4 to TRBJ2-3; TRBD2 agrees at 9 bases. The CDR3 runs 17 residues. V was pared by 5 bases and J by 1 base, with 10 bases of the junction left unmatched. CDR3 sequence (DNA): TGTGCCAGCAGTGGGGTGTCGGTAGCGGGGGGCACAGATACGCAGTATTTT. Encoded protein: CASSGVSVAGGTDTQYF.

This clonotype has ten or more counts. This chain joins TRBV5-1 and TRBJ2-3; D is unclear. CDR1 is SGHRS and CDR2 is YFSETQ in the germline V gene. The CDR3 length is 14 residues. V was trimmed by 2 bases and J by 2 bases, leaving 9 bases between them. The CDR3 DNA reads as TGCGCCAGCAGCTTCAACAGCCACACAGATACGCAGTATTTT. It codes for CASSFNSHTDTQYF.

Concerning this clonotype: At one end, the junction sequence differs from germline, possibly due to a read error. The gene calls are TRBV7-8 and TRBJ2-2, with D possibly matching TRBD1 (6 bases). From germline, CDR1 is SGHVS and CDR2 FQNEAQ. CDR3 length: 14 amino acids. Written as DNA, the CDR3 is TGTGCCGGCAGCTCGCTACAGGGAACCGGGGAGCTGTTTTTT. It translates to CAGSSLQGTGELFF.

This clonotype was counted ten times or more. The chain recombines TRBV12-3 or TRBV12-4 with TRBJ2-7, with 11 bases identical to TRBD1. The CDR3 has 13 residues. V lost 5 bases, J lost 10 bases, and 7 bases stayed unmatched. The CDR3 region is CASSNGQGADQYF. The CDR3 region has the DNA TGTGCCAGCAGTAACGGACAGGGGGCAGATCAGTACTTC.

This clonotype has at least ten counts. This sequence joins TRBV6-1 and TRBJ2-3; D remains unclear. Trimming pared 6 bases from V and 0 bases from J, leaving 13 bases between. This CDR3 region has 15 residues. Germline CDR1 and CDR2: MNHNS and SASEGT. The DNA of the CDR3 is TGTGCCAGCAGCACGGACCGAACTAGCACAGATACGCAGTATTTT. Protein sequence: CASSTDRTSTDTQYF.

This clonotype was seen repeatedly, ten times or more. This sequence joins TRBV7-9 and TRBJ1-4; unclear D gene. V shed 1 base and J shed 4 bases, with 7 bases lying between them. CDR1 and CDR2 from the germline V gene are SEHNR and FQNEAQ (reference sequence). This CDR3 has 14 amino acids. CDR3 protein: CASSLVQDNEKLFF. The CDR3 DNA follows: TGTGCCAGCAGCTTAGTCCAAGATAATGAAAAACTGTTTTTT.